This T cell receptor (beta chain) was retrieved from a study of response to subunit inactivated influenza vaccine. Study-wide points: Each seasonal flu vaccination may recruit only limited new T cells, authors suggested.

CDR3 size: 16 residues. Germline lookup yields CDR1 SEHNR and CDR2 FQNEAQ (reference sequence). V lost 4 bases to trimming and J lost 5 bases; unmatched junction nucleotides: 8. With respect to this clonotype: Its target is unknown.

TCRdb re-derived calls from the RT-PCR reads in MiXCR, one entry per CDR3 protein. Of under 950,000 distinct CDR3 sequences in the sample, about 20% are singletons; the top ten hold 10% to 13%. The TCR was taken from a man in his forties or fifties who received an inactivated influenza vaccine. This rearrangement joins TRBV7-9 to TRBJ2-2, with TRBD1 identical over 9 bases. Here the sequenced sample was PBMCs from blood, taken less than 6 days after vaccination. CDR3 sequence (DNA): TGTGCCAGCAGCTCTACAGGGGGCGCTCGGACCGGGGAGCTGTTTTTT. It translates to CASSSTGGARTGELFF.